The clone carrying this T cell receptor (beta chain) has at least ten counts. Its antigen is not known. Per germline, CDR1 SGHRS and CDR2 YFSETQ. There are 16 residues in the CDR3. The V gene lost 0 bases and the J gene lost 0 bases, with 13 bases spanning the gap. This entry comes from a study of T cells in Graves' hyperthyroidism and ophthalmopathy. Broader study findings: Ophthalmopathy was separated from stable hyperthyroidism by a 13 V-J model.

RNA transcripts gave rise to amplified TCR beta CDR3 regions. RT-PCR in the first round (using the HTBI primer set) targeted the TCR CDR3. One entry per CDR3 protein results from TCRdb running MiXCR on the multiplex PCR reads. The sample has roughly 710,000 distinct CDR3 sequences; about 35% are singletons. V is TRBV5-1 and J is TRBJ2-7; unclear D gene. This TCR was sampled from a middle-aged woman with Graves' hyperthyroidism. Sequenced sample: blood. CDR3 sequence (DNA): TGCGCCAGCAGCTTGGATGGCAGGCTGTCCTCCTACGAGCAGTACTTC. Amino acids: CASSLDGRLSSYEQYF.